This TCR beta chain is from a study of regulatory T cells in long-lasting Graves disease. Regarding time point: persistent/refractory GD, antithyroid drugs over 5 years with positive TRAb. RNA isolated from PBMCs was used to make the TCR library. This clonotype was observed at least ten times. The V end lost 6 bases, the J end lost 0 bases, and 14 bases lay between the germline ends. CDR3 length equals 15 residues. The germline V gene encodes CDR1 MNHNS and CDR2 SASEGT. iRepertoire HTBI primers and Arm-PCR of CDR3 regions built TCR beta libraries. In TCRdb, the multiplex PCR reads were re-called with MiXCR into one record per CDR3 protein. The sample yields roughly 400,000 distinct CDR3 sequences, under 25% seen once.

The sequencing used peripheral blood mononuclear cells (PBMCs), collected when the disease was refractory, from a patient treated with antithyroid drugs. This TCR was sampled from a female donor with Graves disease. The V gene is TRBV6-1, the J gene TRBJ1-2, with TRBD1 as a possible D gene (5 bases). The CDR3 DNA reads TGTGCCAGCAGAAGCCCATCGGGGGCTAACTATGGCTACACCTTC. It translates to CASRSPSGANYGYTF.